This entry is about one T cell receptor (beta chain). Patients in Seattle were enrolled during active infection, then followed longitudinally. The data stem from a study of blood T cell repertoires in COVID-19. About the research overall: Italy, Spain and the United States were the sources of the convalescent and acute COVID-19 samples.

The V end lost 3 bases, the J end lost 4 bases, and 9 bases lay between the germline ends. Germline CDR1 is SEHNR and CDR2 is FQNEAQ (reference sequence). The CDR3 totals 14 residues. Here immunoSEQ multiplex PCR was the method, and the copy in TCRdb shows in-frame clones only, minus some. The data show approximately 270,000 clones, over 75% seen once. The material sequenced was peripheral blood. This sequence originates from a human donor with COVID-19, enrolled during active disease. The donor label of this sample is uncertain. The rearrangement uses TRBV7-9 and TRBJ1-4, with D perhaps TRBD1 (5 bases). The CDR3 protein is CASSFQGINEKLFF. The CDR3 region has the DNA TGTGCCAGCAGCTTCCAGGGTATTAATGAAAAACTGTTTTTT.